This T cell receptor beta chain was retrieved from a study of human T cells and chemical hapten exposure (dated by TCRdb to the early 2020s). With respect to the entire study: For sensitization, 2% DPC in acetone was applied to an approximately 2 cm by approximately 2 cm area of upper inner arm skin. Throughout the study period of 20 to 30 weeks, patients also received therapeutic DPC doses to the scalp every week. Patch tests used Finn chambers with 0.01% DPC on the upper back, scored after 6 days by International Contact Dermatitis Research Group standards. The patient cohort, mostly female, included alopecia areata with under or over 50% scalp involvement, alopecia totalis and alopecia universalis. The libraries were sequenced as a pool, and the TCR yield per sample differed mostly because of small variations in library volumes within the pool. This study followed changes in the peripheral blood TCR repertoire in vivo during primary and secondary sensitization of alopecia patients to the hapten diphenylcyclopropenone (DPC). Blood samples were taken from patients before sensitization (week 0) and then at 2, 6 and about 24 weeks after DPC sensitization. Under 30 alopecia patients gave blood for TCR sequencing at one to four time points (pre-sensitization, 2, 6 and 24 weeks). Broader findings and caveats from the paper: Expanded TCRs formed significantly more large CDR3 similarity clusters than pre-sensitization or healthy control sets, consistent with antigen-driven responses. Alopecia, a presumed autoimmune disease, was present in all patients, so the immune response of the patients might differ from that of healthy individuals. After repeated subsampling, the strength of the expansion versus patch-test correlation and the threshold at which it became significant changed. Patch test score correlated positively with the number of PT1 expanded TCRs, reaching significance at thresholds 8, 16 and 32 but not at 4. DPC sensitization did not change how many TCRs were above 1 in 1000 frequency, and no evidence was found of alterations in global repertoire structure.

A remark on this clonotype: No cognate antigen has been identified for it. The record has no base qualities; no much larger clone is one base away.

The protocol used for the library was RACE. Reads for this sample came from a NextSeq 500. During library preparation, unique molecular identifiers were attached to individual cDNA molecules so that TCRs could be counted in a quantitative, reproducible way. Each blood RNA sample was used to sequence both TCR alpha and TCR beta chains. Concerning the study's data processing: A median of approximately 100,000 TCRs per sample was observed, with a range of about 23,224 to 690,600. V, J and CDR3 annotation of the TCR reads was performed with the Decombinator software suite. For PS versus PT1 abundance plots, all samples were subsampled to the same number of TCRs (28,000). TCRs were defined as expanded if absent before sensitization and observed at least eight times at the 2-week time point. The public sequencing data were trimmed at Q25 with fastp and processed into clonotypes with MiXCR by TCRdb, which kept only in-frame beta chains. CDR3 protein duplicates are merged, each entry listing the most common genes and DNA. These V and J calls originate from TCRdb's pipeline instead of the authors' own analysis. Present in this sample are about 40,000 distinct CDR3 sequences, around 10% of which were seen just once. The ten largest clones represent about 15% of the sample.

The time point label, read with the paper, signifies: patch test 2, 6 weeks after DPC sensitization. The treatment or condition label corresponds to: therapeutic diphenylcyclopropenone sensitization with weekly scalp DPC. At each patch-test visit, blood was drawn before the patch test was applied. To be eligible, patients had to be aged 18 to 70, diagnosed with alopecia and judged suitable for DPC therapy, while pregnant patients were excluded. Unfractionated whole blood was collected in Tempus Blood RNA tubes, and total RNA was extracted from that blood. This TCR was sampled from a woman aged 40 to 49 with alopecia areata. Some clones in this sample may be carry-over from other donors' samples. Here the sequenced sample was whole blood, taken in connection with sensitization to the hapten diphenylcyclopropenone (DPC).

Here is the DNA: TGCGCCAGCAGCCAAGAGAGGGATTCTGGAAACACCATATATTTT. It is translated as CASSQERDSGNTIYF. The receptor chain draws on TRBV4-3 and TRBJ1-3; the D gene identity is not certain. CDR1 is given as LGHNA and CDR2 as YSLEER, both from the germline V gene. V was cut back by 0 bases and J by 1 base, leaving a gap of 7 bases between them. The CDR3 holds 15 amino acids from the cysteine to the phenylalanine. The only DNA kept is the CDR3, 45 bases in frame from the first base.